This T cell receptor (beta chain) was profiled in a study of T cells in localized non-small cell lung cancer. Assay used: immunoSEQ multiplex PCR; TCRdb lists only in-frame clones, some missing. The data hold 130,000 or so clones, with about 89% observed a single time. The germline V gene encodes CDR1 LNHDA and CDR2 SQIVND (reference sequence). The CDR3 covers 18 residues. V was pared by 7 bases and J by 2 bases, with 14 bases of the junction left unmatched. The TCR originated in a female donor aged 60 or older with stage I lung adenocarcinoma. The sample in question was peripheral blood, obtained before any cancer treatment. This rearrangement joins TRBV19 to TRBJ2-1, with 10 bases identical to TRBD1. The CDR3 nucleotides are TGTGCCAGTACTTATAGGGGGGAGGGACAGGGGCCCTACAATGAGCAGTTCTTC. Translating gives CASTYRGEGQGPYNEQFF.